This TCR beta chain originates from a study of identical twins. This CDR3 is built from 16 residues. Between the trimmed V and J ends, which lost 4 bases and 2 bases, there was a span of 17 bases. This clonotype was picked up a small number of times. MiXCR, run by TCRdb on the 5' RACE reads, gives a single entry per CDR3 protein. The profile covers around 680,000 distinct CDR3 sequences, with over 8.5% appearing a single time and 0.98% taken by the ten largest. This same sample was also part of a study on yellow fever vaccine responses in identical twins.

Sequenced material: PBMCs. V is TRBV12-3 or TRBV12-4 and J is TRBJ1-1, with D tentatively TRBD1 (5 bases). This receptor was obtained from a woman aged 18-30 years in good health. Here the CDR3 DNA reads TGTGCCAGCAGTTCGGCAGGGACCGACCTAAACACTGAAGCTTTCTTT. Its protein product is CASSSAGTDLNTEAFF.